This T cell receptor (beta chain) originates from a study of cytotoxic CD8 clonotypes in ibrutinib-treated CLL. Study-wide findings and caveats: Clonality went up at ibrutinib response and then declined back toward baseline at progression. Few clonotypes were public, and these shrank or held steady under treatment.

TCRdb's table, derived via immunoSEQ multiplex PCR, lists solely in-frame clones and lacks some. The sample consists of 150,000 to 200,000 clones, more than 70% of them appearing once. Concerning this clone: Its specificity is not known.

The TCR sequence derives from a human donor with chronic lymphocytic leukemia. The material was PBMCs, obtained at disease progression, from a patient treated with ibrutinib.

The CDR3 DNA sequence: TGTGCCAGCAGCCATCTGTTGGGGACCTACGAGCAGTACTTC. Amino acid sequence: CASSHLLGTYEQYF. The chain carries TRBV28 and TRBJ2-7, with no clear D. Germline lookup yields CDR1 MDHEN and CDR2 SYDVKM. Trimming took 6 bases from V and 2 from J, leaving 14 bases between them. CDR3 length: 14 amino acids.